The entry below gives a single TCR beta chain sequence along with its context. TCRdb keeps only in-frame clones here, not all; method: immunoSEQ multiplex PCR. The sample consists of around 85,000 clones, around 94% of them appearing once. The data stem from a study of control samples from healthy donors and cancer patients. CDR1 is SGHTA and CDR2 is FQGNSA in the germline V gene. V shed 0 bases and J shed 0 bases, with 24 bases lying between them. CDR3 length: 20 amino acids. Material: blood. This rearrangement joins TRBV7-2 to TRBJ2-7; D perhaps matches TRBD1 (6 bases). The TCR comes from a woman aged 18-29 years in good health. This chain's CDR3 is CASSLALGTQTGKSSYEQYF. For the CDR3, the DNA is TGTGCCAGCAGCTTAGCTTTGGGGACCCAGACAGGAAAGTCCTCCTACGAGCAGTACTTC.